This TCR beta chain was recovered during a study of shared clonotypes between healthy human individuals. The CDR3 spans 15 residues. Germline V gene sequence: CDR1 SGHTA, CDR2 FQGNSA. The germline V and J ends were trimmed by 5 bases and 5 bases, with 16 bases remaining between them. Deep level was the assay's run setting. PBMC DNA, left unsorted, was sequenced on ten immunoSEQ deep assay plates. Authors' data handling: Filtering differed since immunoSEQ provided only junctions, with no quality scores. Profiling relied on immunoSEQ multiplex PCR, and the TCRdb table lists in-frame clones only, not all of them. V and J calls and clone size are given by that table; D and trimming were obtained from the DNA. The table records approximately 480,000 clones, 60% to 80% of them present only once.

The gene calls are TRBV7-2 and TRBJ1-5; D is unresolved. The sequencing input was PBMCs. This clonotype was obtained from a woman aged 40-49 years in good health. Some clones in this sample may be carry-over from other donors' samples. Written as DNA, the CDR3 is TGTGCCAGCAGCCTCTCCCCTAGCAACCATCAGCCCCAGCATTTT. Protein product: CASSLSPSNHQPQHF.